The next 28 T cell receptor beta chains were all read from a single sample in a study of neurological immune-mediated disorders. MiXCR, run by TCRdb on the 5' RACE reads, gives a single entry per CDR3 protein. The table lists tens of thousands of distinct CDR3 sequences, approximately 1.4% of them singletons, with 9.2% in the top ten. Material: PBMCs. The source is a woman in her twenties or thirties with multiple sclerosis.

In its sample, this clonotype was seen many times. V gene TRBV12-3 or TRBV12-4 combines with J gene TRBJ1-5; 7 positions match TRBD1. V shed 3 bases and J 0 bases; nucleotides not matched to a gene: 2. The CDR3 loop spans 15 amino acids. The CDR3 loop reads CASSLGQTSNQPQHF. As DNA, the CDR3 is TGTGCCAGCAGTTTGGGACAGACTAGCAATCAGCCCCAGCATTTT.

In this sample, this clonotype turned up many times. The chain combines TRBV5-1 with TRBJ2-7; 11 bases are shared with TRBD2. This CDR3 region has 15 residues. Trimming removed 5 bases from V and 3 bases from J; junction bases left unmatched: 7. Germline CDR1 SGHRS, CDR2 YFSETQ. CDR3 region: CASRPGLAGHYEQYF. CDR3 sequence (DNA): TGCGCCAGCAGACCCGGACTAGCGGGCCACTACGAGCAGTACTTC.

The table lists this clonotype with many counts. This rearrangement joins TRBV12-3 or TRBV12-4 to TRBJ2-1; TRBD2 is a possible D gene (5 bases). Trimming removed 6 bases from V and 3 bases from J, with 21 bases in between. This CDR3 comprises 17 residues. The CDR3 is CASSFGITALSYNEQFF. The CDR3 coding sequence is TGTGCCAGCAGCTTCGGGATTACAGCTTTGAGCTACAATGAGCAGTTCTTC.

This clonotype has a count of ten or more. The CDR3 sequence is CASSEEWQVRTQYF. The CDR3 DNA is TGTGCCAGCAGTGAAGAGTGGCAGGTCCGGACCCAGTACTTC. V and J are TRBV2 and TRBJ2-5; D is ambiguous. CDR3 length: 14 residues. V was trimmed by 1 base and J by 7 bases, leaving 13 bases between them. Germline CDR1 and CDR2: SNHLY and FYNNEI.

This clonotype was detected many times. A read error is likely, as this CDR3 ends without the conserved phenylalanine or tryptophan. The V gene is TRBV5-1, the J gene TRBJ1-2, with D unclear. Trimming took off 7 bases at V and 7 bases at J, with 11 bases between the two ends. The CDR3 consists of 11 residues. Germline loops: CDR1 SGHRS, CDR2 YFSETQ. The CDR3 loop reads CASSDGVGYTC. The CDR3 nucleotides read TGCGCCAGCTCGGACGGGGTTGGCTACACCTGC.

This clonotype was counted at least ten times. CDR3 bases: TGCAGTGCTAGTTGGACAGGGGTGAACACTGAAGCTTTCTTT. As protein: CSASWTGVNTEAFF. The chain recombines TRBV20-1 with TRBJ1-1, with 9 bases fitting TRBD1. CDR1 is DFQATT and CDR2 is SNEGSKA in the germline V gene (reference sequence). The CDR3 runs 14 residues. V was clipped by 3 bases and J by 0 bases; unmatched bases: 2.

This clonotype showed up many times. The chain combines TRBV7-2 with TRBJ2-1, with D perhaps TRBD2 (6 bases). Germline values: CDR1 SGHTA, CDR2 FQGNSA. Trimming took 6 bases from V and 6 from J, leaving 18 bases between them. This CDR3 has 15 amino acids. CDR3 protein: CASRTGTVGGNEQFF. The CDR3 nucleotides read TGTGCCAGCAGGACCGGGACCGTGGGGGGCAATGAGCAGTTCTTC. Filled out from reference TRBV7-2 and TRBJ2-1, the complete variable domain reads GAGVSQSPSNKVTEKGKDVELRCDPISGHTALYWYRQSLGQGLEFLIYFQGNSAPDKSGLPSDRFSAERTGGSVSTLTIQRTQQEDSAVYLCASRTGTVGGNEQFFGPGTRLTVL.

This clonotype was counted ten times or more. Because the CDR3 is missing its conserved closing phenylalanine or tryptophan, this is likely a read error. The J gene is TRBJ2-4, the V gene TRBV20-1, with a possible D match to TRBD2 (5 bases). The CDR3 totals 12 residues. Trimming removed 5 bases from V and 4 bases from J, with 9 bases in between. Germline CDR1 DFQATT, CDR2 SNEGSKA (reference sequence). The CDR3 is CSAAREKNIQYI. In DNA, the CDR3 is TGCAGTGCTGCACGGGAAAAAAACATTCAGTACATC.

Ten or more counts support this clonotype. The J gene is TRBJ2-3, the V gene TRBV3-1; D uncertain. Germline CDR1 LGHDT, CDR2 YNNKEL (reference sequence). V was shortened by 0 bases and J by 2 bases, with 6 bases between the two germline ends. The length of the CDR3 is 14 residues. This chain's CDR3 is CASSQDGHTDTQYF. CDR3 coding DNA: TGTGCCAGCAGCCAAGACGGCCACACAGATACGCAGTATTTT.

This clonotype has ten or more counts. This chain links TRBV4-3 with TRBJ2-7, with D perhaps assigned TRBD1 or TRBD2 (5 bases each). CDR3 size: 14 residues. Trimming shortened V by 0 bases and J by 7 bases, and 13 bases separated the two germline ends. Germline CDR1 and CDR2: LGHNA and YSLEER. The CDR3, as DNA: TGCGCCAGCAGCCAAGATTTGCCGGGGCGGGAGCAGTACTTC. It is translated as CASSQDLPGREQYF.

This clonotype was picked up many times. The gene calls are TRBV20-1 and TRBJ1-6; D remains unclear. From germline, CDR1 is DFQATT and CDR2 SNEGSKA (reference sequence). V was pared by 2 bases and J by 7 bases, with 12 bases between. The CDR3 has 14 residues. The CDR3 DNA follows: TGCAGTGCTAGATCCGATTGGACCAATTCACCCCTCCACTTT. Translating it yields CSARSDWTNSPLHF.

The chain carries TRBV7-8 and TRBJ1-1, with D unresolved. In germline, CDR1 is SGHVS, CDR2 FQNEAQ. The CDR3 consists of 14 residues. V lost 3 bases and J 0 bases, leaving 8 bases between the germline ends. The CDR3 DNA reads TGTGCCAGCAGCTTTGAATTCATGAACACTGAAGCTTTCTTT. Protein sequence: CASSFEFMNTEAFF.

The table lists this clonotype with many counts. The chain uses TRBV7-7 and TRBJ2-3; 8 positions match TRBD1. This CDR3 is 15 amino acids long. Germline loops: CDR1 SSHAT, CDR2 FNYEAQ (reference sequence). Trimming at V came to 5 bases and at J to 6 bases, leaving 10 bases not matched to a gene. The CDR3 here is CASSQGAGVEDTQYF. CDR3 DNA: TGTGCCAGCAGCCAGGGGGCAGGGGTGGAGGATACGCAGTATTTT.

By share, this clonotype counts as medium-sized (0.01 to 0.1%). The chain couples TRBV12-3 or TRBV12-4 to TRBJ1-1, with D perhaps TRBD1 (6 bases). V lost 7 bases and J 0 bases, leaving 15 bases between the germline ends. The CDR3 sequence is 15 residues long. As DNA, the CDR3 is TGTGCCAGCACTTTGGGAGGACAGATGAACACTGAAGCTTTCTTT. It codes for CASTLGGQMNTEAFF.

This clonotype was detected only a few times. This chain joins TRBV7-9 and TRBJ1-6; TRBD1 might be the D (5 bases). V lost 6 bases and J lost 6, with 15 bases in between. CDR1 is SEHNR and CDR2 is FQNEAQ in the germline V gene (reference sequence). The CDR3 totals 15 residues. CDR3 in DNA: TGTGCCAGCAGGCAAAGGCAGGGACCTAATTCACCCCTCCACTTT. It yields the protein CASRQRQGPNSPLHF.

This clonotype was recorded at least ten times. The gene calls are TRBV12-3 or TRBV12-4 and TRBJ2-2; TRBD1 is a possible D gene (5 bases). V dropped 4 bases and J dropped 4 bases, with 13 bases sitting between them. This CDR3 has 15 residues. The CDR3 DNA reads TGTGCCAGCAGTTCCTCAGGGTTGGGCACCGGGGAGCTGTTTTTT. Its protein is CASSSSGLGTGELFF.

This clonotype came up many times. This chain joins TRBV18 and TRBJ2-2, with D maybe TRBD1 (6 bases). Trimming cost V 0 bases and J 4 bases, with 9 bases left between them. The CDR3 has 15 amino acids. The germline gives CDR1 KGHSH, CDR2 LQKENI. The CDR3 DNA follows: TGTGCCAGCTCACCACCGCAGGGGTCCACCGGGGAGCTGTTTTTT. This translates into CASSPPQGSTGELFF.

This clonotype was counted at least ten times. V and J are TRBV3-1 and TRBJ1-1, with D possibly being TRBD1 (5 bases). V was cut by 3 bases and J by 4 bases, with 9 bases left in between. The CDR3 loop spans 13 amino acids. Germline-derived CDR1 and CDR2 are LGHDT and YNNKEL (reference sequence). The CDR3 protein is CASSHQGGTEAFF. As DNA, the CDR3 is TGTGCCAGCAGCCACCAGGGTGGCACTGAAGCTTTCTTT.

This clonotype was picked up many times. The genes are TRBV25-1 and TRBJ2-2, with TRBD2 identical over 7 bases. Germline CDR1 reads MGHDK; CDR2 reads SYGVNS. CDR3 length equals 15 residues. With 8 bases clipped from V and 4 bases from J, the junction kept 10 bases outside the gene matches. The CDR3 nucleotides are TGTGCCAGCGTCCAGACGGGGGGACTCACCGGGGAGCTGTTTTTT. Protein: CASVQTGGLTGELFF.

At least ten counts were recorded for this clonotype. V and J are TRBV20-1 and TRBJ1-2; 8 bases align to TRBD1. The length of the CDR3 is 15 residues. V was clipped by 0 bases and J by 6 bases; unmatched bases: 9. CDR1 is DFQATT, CDR2 SNEGSKA, per germline (reference sequence). The CDR3 DNA sequence: TGCAGTGCTAGAGATCCGCCAGGGGGCAAAGATGGCTACACCTTC. It specifies CSARDPPGGKDGYTF.

This clonotype was seen at least ten times. V and J are TRBV7-2 and TRBJ2-7; 13 bases fit TRBD2. The CDR3 runs 16 residues. The germline CDR1 and CDR2 sequences are SGHTA and FQGNSA. V lost 2 bases to trimming and J lost 6 bases; unmatched junction nucleotides: 7. The CDR3 loop is CASSLTSGGASSEQYF. CDR3 DNA sequence: TGTGCCAGCAGCTTAACTAGCGGGGGGGCTTCCAGCGAGCAGTACTTC.

The sample holds many counts of this clonotype. The CDR3 DNA reads TGTGCCAGCAGCGACCCGGGACAGGGGAATGAAAAACTGTTTTTT. Its protein is CASSDPGQGNEKLFF. V gene TRBV7-2 combines with J gene TRBJ1-4; 10 positions match TRBD1. CDR1 and CDR2 (germline): SGHTA, FQGNSA. After removal of 5 bases from V and 5 bases from J, the junction contained 5 bases not matched to a gene. The CDR3 runs 15 residues.

In its sample, this clonotype was seen many times. The chain uses TRBV20-1 and TRBJ2-1; D gene unclear. This CDR3 comprises 11 residues. CDR1 is DFQATT and CDR2 is SNEGSKA in the germline V gene (reference sequence). The V gene lost 4 bases and the J gene lost 5 bases, with 6 bases spanning the gap. CDR3 in DNA: TGCAGTGCTACTGAAAACAATGAGCAGTTCTTC. This translates into CSATENNEQFF.

This clonotype was detected ten times or more. The gene calls are TRBV21-1 and TRBJ2-7; TRBD1 is the table's D call and was not checked against the DNA. TRBV21-1 is a pseudogene segment. The CDR3 has 15 amino acids. The CDR3 loop is CASSSTGGGSYEQYF. CDR3 DNA: TGTGCCAGCAGCAGTACAGGGGGCGGTTCCTACGAGCAGTACTTC.

This clonotype is categorized as medium-sized. The chain joins TRBV20-1 to TRBJ2-1, with 8 bases identical to TRBD1. CDR1 DFQATT and CDR2 SNEGSKA come from the germline V gene (reference sequence). Trimming cost V 2 bases and J 3 bases; bases outside gene matches: 3. This CDR3 is built from 14 residues. The CDR3 here is CSARRQGFYNEQFF. The CDR3 bases are TGCAGTGCTAGAAGACAGGGGTTCTACAATGAGCAGTTCTTC.

In this sample, this clonotype is hyperexpanded. The J gene is TRBJ2-4, the V gene TRBV20-1, with TRBD2 matching 9 bases. The CDR3 runs to 15 residues. Germline V gives CDR1 DFQATT, CDR2 SNEGSKA (reference sequence). With V trimmed by 4 bases and J by 0 bases, 4 bases remained unmatched. Here the CDR3 DNA reads TGCAGTGCTACTAGCGGGGCCATAGCCAAAAACATTCAGTACTTC. This gives the protein CSATSGAIAKNIQYF.

This clonotype was picked up many times. CDR3 bases: TGTGCCAGCGCCCGGGAGACCCAGTACTTC. Translating gives CASARETQYF. The J gene is TRBJ2-5, the V gene TRBV7-8; D not resolved. Germline values: CDR1 SGHVS, CDR2 FQNEAQ. Trimming took 8 bases from V and 5 from J, leaving 6 bases between them. This CDR3 spans 10 amino acids.

This clonotype was observed many times. The V gene is TRBV20-1, the J gene TRBJ2-3; the match to TRBD2 covers 7 bases. The V gene's germline CDR1 is DFQATT and CDR2 SNEGSKA (reference sequence). Trimming took 3 bases from V and 2 from J; bases not matched to a gene: 8. This CDR3 has 15 residues. Here the CDR3 reads CSASPGRAFTDTQYF. The CDR3 DNA is TGCAGTGCTAGCCCGGGGAGGGCTTTCACAGATACGCAGTATTTT.